This T cell receptor beta chain was found in a study of blood T cell repertoires in COVID-19. About the study: COVID-19 samples collected from the United States, Italy and Spain covered acute and convalescent phases. Sources were T cells, B-cell-depleted T cells, or PBMCs; the material itself was cDNA or gDNA.

Authors' methods: Scientists estimated how many nucleated cells there were by amplifying reference gene primers. The assay was immunoSEQ multiplex PCR, and TCRdb's table has in-frame clones only and misses some. That table gives V, J and clone size, and the DNA gave D and trimming. This table holds tens of thousands of clones, 90% found once. This CDR3 has 13 amino acids. After removal of 6 bases from V and 0 bases from J, the junction contained 5 bases not matched to a gene. CDR1 and CDR2 (germline): SQVTM, ANQGSEA. The sequence derives from a middle-aged man with acute or convalescent COVID-19. V is TRBV29-1 and J is TRBJ2-7; 7 bases map to TRBD1. Sample: peripheral blood. The CDR3 nucleotides are TGCAGCGTCCGGGGACAGTTCTCCTACGAGCAGTACTTC. Its protein is CSVRGQFSYEQYF.